These 8 T cell receptor beta chains originate from one sample sequenced in a study of T cells in Graves' hyperthyroidism and ophthalmopathy. It was RNA transcripts that yielded the amplified TCR beta CDR3 regions. HTBI primers were the set used in a first-round RT-PCR of the TCR CDR3. TCRdb independently ran MiXCR on the multiplex PCR reads; one entry per CDR3 protein. The sample records hundreds of thousands of distinct CDR3 sequences, around 20% being singletons. Sequenced sample: blood. These receptors originate from a man aged 35-49 years with Graves' ophthalmopathy.

V usage is TRBV7-2 and J usage is TRBJ1-2; possible D gene TRBD1, 5 bases. V was pared by 2 bases and J by 6 bases, with 10 bases between. Germline V gives CDR1 SGHTA, CDR2 FQGNSA. This CDR3 region has 13 residues. As DNA, the CDR3 is TGTGCCAGCAGCTTACCATCCAGGGATGGCTACACCTTC. Its protein is CASSLPSRDGYTF.

This chain uses TRBV4-1 with TRBJ1-1; 8 bases map to TRBD1. J lost 5 bases, V lost 2 bases, and 7 bases had no gene match. The CDR3 consists of 15 residues. The V gene's germline CDR1 is MGHRA and CDR2 YSYEKL. The chain's CDR3 is CASSQRAGGMTEAFF. CDR3 DNA: TGCGCCAGCAGCCAAAGGGCAGGGGGCATGACTGAAGCTTTCTTT.

This chain uses TRBV14 with TRBJ2-1, with 7 bases fitting TRBD2. V lost 3 bases, J lost 0 bases, and 5 bases stayed unmatched. Germline values: CDR1 SGHDN, CDR2 FVKESK. The CDR3 is 16 residues long. CDR3 region: CASSQPSGPSYNEQFF. The CDR3 DNA reads as TGTGCCAGCAGCCAGCCTAGCGGTCCCTCCTACAATGAGCAGTTCTTC.

Many counts were recorded for this clonotype. CDR3 region: CASSLFDGYEQYF. In nucleotides, the CDR3 is TGTGCCAGCAGCTTATTCGACGGGTACGAGCAGTACTTC. The V call is TRBV7-2, the J call TRBJ2-7, with no clear D. Germline values: CDR1 SGHTA, CDR2 FQGNSA. Trimming stripped 2 bases from V and 4 bases from J, with 9 bases between. This CDR3 has 13 amino acids. The variable domain in full, completed from reference TRBV7-2 and TRBJ2-7, reads GAGVSQSPSNKVTEKGKDVELRCDPISGHTALYWYRQSLGQGLEFLIYFQGNSAPDKSGLPSDRFSAERTGGSVSTLTIQRTQQEDSAVYLCASSLFDGYEQYFGPGTRLTVT.

This clonotype was detected once. Being one base from a much bigger clone, this may be a read error. V gene TRBV3-1 combines with J gene TRBJ2-1; 7 bases are shared with TRBD2. CDR3 length: 15 amino acids. From germline, CDR1 is LGHDT and CDR2 YNNKEL (reference sequence). DNA for the CDR3: TGTGCCGGCAGCCAAGGCGCCAGGGAGGGGAATGAGCAGTTCTTC. Protein product: CAGSQGAREGNEQFF.

This clonotype was observed a few times. The V gene is TRBV5-5, the J gene TRBJ2-7; 14 nucleotides agree with TRBD2. The trim removed 3 bases at V and 7 bases at J, leaving 15 bases unmatched. Germline CDR1 SGHKS, CDR2 YYEKEE (reference sequence). The CDR3 runs to 18 residues. The CDR3 DNA is TGTGCCAGCAGCTCCGGGACACGACTAGCGGGGGGGGAAAGGGAGCAGTACTTC. Amino acid sequence: CASSSGTRLAGGEREQYF.

This clonotype has a handful of counts. The chain recombines TRBV5-6 with TRBJ2-3; 12 nucleotides line up with TRBD1. J lost 3 bases, V lost 5 bases, and 7 bases had no gene match. Germline V lookup: CDR1 SGHDT, CDR2 YYEEEE. This CDR3 contains 16 residues. The CDR3 region is CASSPRDRGRTDTQYF. The CDR3, as DNA: TGTGCCAGCAGTCCCCGGGACAGGGGGCGGACAGATACGCAGTATTTT.

The chain links TRBV7-9 to TRBJ2-7; D could derive from TRBD1 or TRBD2 (5 bases each). There are 13 residues in the CDR3. The V and J ends lost 5 bases and 6 bases respectively, with 14 bases between them. The germline CDR1 and CDR2 sequences are SEHNR and FQNEAQ (reference sequence). The chain's CDR3 is CASSDRGPFEQYF. Written as DNA, the CDR3 is TGTGCCAGCAGCGACCGGGGACCTTTCGAGCAGTACTTC.